This entry lists 21 T cell receptor beta chains sequenced from one sample in a study of T cells in tumors after PD-1 blockade. Assay used: immunoSEQ multiplex PCR; TCRdb lists only in-frame clones, some missing. The table has a few thousand clones, about two thirds seen once; the top ten hold around 19%. Source: tumor tissue, taken before anti-PD-1 treatment. The receptors stem from a human donor with basal cell carcinoma.

The chain carries TRBV7-6 and TRBJ2-5; TRBD1 matches at 10 bases. CDR1 is SGHVS and CDR2 is FNYEAQ in the germline V gene. This CDR3 is built from 15 residues. The trim removed 4 bases at V and 1 base at J, leaving 3 bases unmatched. The CDR3 protein is CASSSRTGGQETQYF. In DNA form, the CDR3 reads TGTGCCAGCAGCTCCAGGACAGGGGGCCAAGAGACCCAGTACTTC.

The genes are TRBV10-3 and TRBJ2-1; D not certain. Trimming took off 4 bases at V and 7 bases at J, with 5 bases between the two ends. Germline lookup yields CDR1 ENHRY and CDR2 SYGVKD. This CDR3 contains 11 residues. CDR3 amino acids: CAISVGNEQFF. DNA of the CDR3: TGTGCCATCAGTGTGGGGAATGAGCAGTTCTTC.

The V gene is TRBV4-2, the J gene TRBJ1-1; 9 bases align to TRBD1. Germline CDR1 LGHNA, CDR2 YNFKEQ. This CDR3 region has 15 residues. Trimming at V came to 4 bases and at J to 5 bases, leaving 8 bases not matched to a gene. DNA of the CDR3: TGTGCCAGCAGCCTCGTACAGGGGGCAAGAACTGAAGCTTTCTTT. Its protein is CASSLVQGARTEAFF.

This clone was picked up a small number of times. The chain carries TRBV24-1 and TRBJ2-5; 12 nucleotides match TRBD1. Trimming cost V 6 bases and J 4 bases; bases outside gene matches: 5. CDR3 size: 15 residues. The germline V gene has CDR1 KGHDR and CDR2 SFDVKD. CDR3 DNA sequence: TGTGCCACCAGTAGCTGGGACAGGGGGCCAGAGACCCAGTACTTC. Its translation is CATSSWDRGPETQYF.

This rearrangement joins TRBV19 to TRBJ2-7, with 11 nucleotides matching TRBD1. In germline, CDR1 is LNHDA, CDR2 SQIVND (reference sequence). V was pared by 3 bases and J by 3 bases, with 4 bases of the junction left unmatched. The CDR3 is 15 residues long. The CDR3 bases are TGTGCCAGTAGTATGACGGGGACAGGGGGCTACGAGCAGTACTTC. Translating gives CASSMTGTGGYEQYF.

In this sample, this clone turned up once. The chain has TRBV16 and TRBJ1-4; TRBD1 matches at 7 bases. Looked up from germline, CDR1 is KGHSY and CDR2 is FQNENV. The CDR3 is made up of 15 amino acids. The junction had 9 bases not matched to a gene; V was cut back by 6 bases and J by 5 bases. CDR3 in amino acids: CASSPGGTENEKLFF. DNA for the CDR3: TGTGCCAGCAGTCCCGGTGGGACAGAGAATGAAAAACTGTTTTTT. The whole variable domain, remainder taken from reference TRBV16 and TRBJ1-4, is GEEVAQTPKHLVRGEGQKAKLYCAPIKGHSYVFWYQQVLKNEFKFLISFQNENVFDETGMPKERFSAKCLPNSPCSLEIQATKLEDSAVYFCASSPGGTENEKLFFGSGTQLSVL.

The chain carries TRBV9 and TRBJ1-4, with D unresolved. The length of the CDR3 is 16 residues. Trimming removed 4 bases from V and 4 bases from J, with 17 bases in between. Per germline, CDR1 SGDLS and CDR2 YYNGEE. The CDR3 is CASSFRDRGGNEKLFF. For the CDR3, the DNA is TGTGCCAGCAGCTTTAGAGACCGGGGTGGTAATGAAAAACTGTTTTTT.

The chain links TRBV7-9 to TRBJ2-2; D uncertain. This CDR3 spans 19 amino acids. With 1 base removed from V and 1 base from J, the gap between germline ends came to 19 bases. Germline values: CDR1 SEHNR, CDR2 FQNEAQ (reference sequence). This CDR3 reads CASSLVHGYRTENTGELFF. The DNA of the CDR3 is TGTGCCAGCAGCTTAGTCCATGGCTATCGGACGGAGAACACCGGGGAGCTGTTTTTT. The variable domain in full, completed from reference TRBV7-9 and TRBJ2-2, reads DTGVSQNPRHKITKRGQNVTFRCDPISEHNRLYWYRQTLGQGPEFLTYFQNEAQLEKSRLLSDRFSAERPKGSFSTLEIQRTEQGDSAMYLCASSLVHGYRTENTGELFFGEGSRLTVL.

J is TRBJ1-2 and V is TRBV28; TRBD1 matches 11 bases. V lost 6 bases, J lost 5 bases, and 8 bases stayed unmatched. CDR1 and CDR2 (germline): MDHEN, SYDVKM. The CDR3 is made up of 15 amino acids. CDR3 residues: CASRQGQGARYGYTF. The CDR3, as DNA: TGTGCCAGCAGGCAAGGACAGGGGGCCCGGTATGGCTACACCTTC.

This clone was seen only a few times. The rearrangement links TRBV9 to TRBJ1-4, with a tentative D call TRBD1 (6 bases). Trimming cost V 4 bases and J 0 bases, with 10 bases left between them. Germline values: CDR1 SGDLS, CDR2 YYNGEE. The CDR3 consists of 15 residues. CDR3 protein: CASSPGGPTNEKLFF. As DNA, the CDR3 is TGTGCCAGCAGCCCCGGGGGGCCAACTAATGAAAAACTGTTTTTT.

V and J are TRBV14 and TRBJ1-1, with a tentative D call TRBD1 (6 bases). Trimming pared 0 bases from V and 10 bases from J, leaving 12 bases between. The CDR3 has 13 amino acids. Germline V gene data show CDR1 as SGHDN and CDR2 as FVKESK. This CDR3 reads CASSQEQGRGAFF. CDR3 DNA: TGTGCCAGCAGCCAAGAACAGGGCCGGGGAGCTTTCTTT.

V is TRBV7-3 and J is TRBJ2-6; D is unresolved. This CDR3 region has 14 residues. CDR1 is SGHTA, CDR2 FQGTGA, per germline. V was clipped by 1 base and J by 1 base, with 2 bases between them. The CDR3 DNA sequence: TGTGCCAGCAGCTTAAAGTCTGGGGCCAACGTCCTGACTTTC. It encodes CASSLKSGANVLTF.

This chain connects TRBV5-6 to TRBJ1-6; D is perhaps TRBD1 (5 bases). CDR1 is SGHDT, CDR2 YYEEEE, per germline. The CDR3 totals 14 residues. Trimming removed 4 bases from V and 7 bases from J, with 12 bases in between. This chain's CDR3 is CASSRGTANSPLHF. CDR3 sequence (DNA): TGTGCCAGCAGCAGAGGGACGGCGAATTCACCCCTCCACTTT. Full variable domain (missing parts from reference TRBV5-6 and TRBJ1-6): DAGVTQSPTHLIKTRGQQVTLRCSPKSGHDTVSWYQQALGQGPQFIFQYYEEEERQRGNFPDRFSGHQFPNYSSELNVNALLLGDSALYLCASSRGTANSPLHFGNGTRLTVT.

This clone was detected only a few times. V usage is TRBV7-9 and J usage is TRBJ2-1; D tentatively fits TRBD1 or TRBD2 (5 bases each). The CDR3 covers 16 residues. Deletions cut 5 bases from V and 0 bases from J, with 14 bases between. Germline loops: CDR1 SEHNR, CDR2 FQNEAQ (reference sequence). CDR3 sequence (DNA): TGTGCCAGCAGCCTACCCGGGACCACCTCCTACAATGAGCAGTTCTTC. It yields the protein CASSLPGTTSYNEQFF.

The V call is TRBV18, the J call TRBJ1-3; D is undetermined. V lost 5 bases and J 0 bases, leaving 11 bases between the germline ends. The CDR3 spans 15 residues. Germline V gives CDR1 KGHSH, CDR2 LQKENI. The CDR3 DNA reads TGTGCCAGCTCAGCGGAACTGGGCTCTGGAAACACCATATATTTT. It encodes CASSAELGSGNTIYF.

V usage is TRBV19 and J usage is TRBJ1-2; D remains ambiguous. Between the trimmed V and J ends, which lost 7 bases and 1 base, there was a span of 10 bases. CDR3 length: 13 amino acids. Germline lookup yields CDR1 LNHDA and CDR2 SQIVND (reference sequence). The chain's CDR3 is CASNTRLNYGYTF. CDR3 in DNA: TGTGCCAGTAACACCAGGCTTAACTATGGCTACACCTTC.

This clone appeared a single time. V is TRBV9 and J is TRBJ1-3; D uncertain. CDR1 and CDR2 from the germline V gene are SGDLS and YYNGEE. The CDR3 loop spans 14 amino acids. Trimming took off 5 bases at V and 4 bases at J, with 13 bases between the two ends. CDR3 bases: TGTGCCAGCAGTCCGGGCCCCGGAGGAAACACCATATATTTT. Its protein product is CASSPGPGGNTIYF.

The J gene is TRBJ2-3, the V gene TRBV27; 9 bases are a match to TRBD2. J lost 0 bases, V lost 5 bases, and 9 bases had no gene match. Germline V lookup: CDR1 MNHEY, CDR2 SMNVEV (reference sequence). The CDR3 spans 17 residues. Here the CDR3 DNA reads TGTGCCAGCAGTCCCGGGAGACTAGCGGCTAGCACAGATACGCAGTATTTT. As protein: CASSPGRLAASTDTQYF.

J is TRBJ2-7 and V is TRBV7-9; possibly TRBD2 for D (5 bases). Trimming left V 5 bases short and J 2 bases short, with 10 bases between. CDR3 length equals 13 residues. CDR1 is SEHNR and CDR2 is FQNEAQ in the germline V gene (reference sequence). The CDR3 protein is CASSPGFTYEQYF. CDR3 in DNA: TGTGCCAGCAGCCCGGGATTTACCTACGAGCAGTACTTC.

CDR3: CATSRESPILDRWNEKLFF. CDR3 in DNA: TGTGCCACCAGCAGAGAATCCCCGATCCTCGACAGGTGGAATGAAAAACTGTTTTTT. The gene calls are TRBV15 and TRBJ1-4; perhaps TRBD1 as D (6 bases). V gave up 0 bases and J gave up 5 bases, with 22 bases separating them. Germline V gene sequence: CDR1 LNHNV, CDR2 YYDKDF (reference sequence). The CDR3 spans 19 residues.

The chain has TRBV6-5 and TRBJ2-6; D is perhaps TRBD1 (6 bases). Germline CDR1 reads MNHEY; CDR2 reads SVGAGI. The V end was cut by 6 bases, the J end by 4 bases, with 10 bases between. There are 14 residues in the CDR3. The chain's CDR3 is CASSPGVGANVLTF. The CDR3 DNA follows: TGTGCCAGCAGCCCAGGGGTCGGGGCCAACGTCCTGACTTTC.